The T cell receptor (beta chain) described here comes from a study of blood T cells in healthy people across ages. Next came a second PCR, run for roughly 7 to 12 cycles, which used a sample-barcoded 5' primer along with a J-beta primer mix. TCRdb itself ran the 5' RACE reads through MiXCR, one entry per CDR3 protein. The sample records hundreds of thousands of distinct CDR3 sequences, about 54% being singletons. The study, taken as a whole, reports: For the donors, CMV status was unknown and possibly confounded expanded clonotype changes. Versus aged donors, long-lived donors had higher diversity and more naive CD4+ cells. Reliance upon unsorted PBMCs precluded definitive naive versus antigen-experienced comparison.

As to this clonotype: The antigen remains unidentified.

Sequencing input: blood. The TCR originated in a man between 60 and 70 years old in good health.

The CDR3, as DNA: TGTGCCAGCAGCGCCCACCTATTACCGAACACTGAAGCTTTCTTT. Residues: CASSAHLLPNTEAFF. The V gene is TRBV9, the J gene TRBJ1-1; D remains unclear. Trimming took off 3 bases at V and 1 base at J, with 13 bases between the two ends. This CDR3 has 15 amino acids. CDR1 is SGDLS, CDR2 YYNGEE, per germline.